This T cell receptor (beta chain) is drawn from a study of regulatory T cells in long-lasting Graves disease. CDR3 size: 15 residues. Deletions cut 6 bases from V and 2 bases from J, with 14 bases between. Germline values: CDR1 ENHRY, CDR2 SYGVKD. Time point meaning: newly diagnosed GD, antithyroid drugs for less than 3 months. Isolated PBMC RNA provided the starting material for the TCR library. This clonotype was seen repeatedly, ten times or more. Construction of TCR beta libraries relied on iRepertoire HTBI primers and on Arm-PCR targeting CDR3 regions. TCRdb independently ran MiXCR on the multiplex PCR reads; one entry per CDR3 protein. The table has hundreds of thousands of distinct CDR3 sequences, roughly 16% seen once; the top ten hold around 12%. The data were also submitted as part of a second study, on T cells in Graves' hyperthyroidism and ophthalmopathy. As reported in that work: TCR CDR3 underwent first-round RT-PCR with the HTBI primer set.

This TCR was sampled from a man aged 18-30 years with Graves disease. This chain uses TRBV10-3 with TRBJ2-1; D may be TRBD1 (5 bases). This sample comprised peripheral blood mononuclear cells (PBMCs), obtained at new diagnosis, from a patient treated with antithyroid drugs. CDR3 DNA sequence: TGTGCCATCAGGCCCGGCAGGGTAACCTACAATGAGCAGTTCTTC. Its protein is CAIRPGRVTYNEQFF.